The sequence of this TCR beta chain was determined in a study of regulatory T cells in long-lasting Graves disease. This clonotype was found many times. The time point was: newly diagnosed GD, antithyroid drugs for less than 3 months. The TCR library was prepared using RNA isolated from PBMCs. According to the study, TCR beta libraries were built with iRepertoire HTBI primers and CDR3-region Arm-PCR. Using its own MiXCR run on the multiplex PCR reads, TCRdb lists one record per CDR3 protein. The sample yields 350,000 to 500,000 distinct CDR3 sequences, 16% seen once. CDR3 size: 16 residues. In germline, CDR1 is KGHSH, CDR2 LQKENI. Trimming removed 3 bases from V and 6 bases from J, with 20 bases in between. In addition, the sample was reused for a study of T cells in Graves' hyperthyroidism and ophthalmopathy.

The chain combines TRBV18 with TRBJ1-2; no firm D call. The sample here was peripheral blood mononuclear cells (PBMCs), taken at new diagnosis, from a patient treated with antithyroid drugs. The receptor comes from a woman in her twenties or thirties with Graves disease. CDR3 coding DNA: TGTGCCAGCTCACCTACCCTGGGGTCCTGGATGGATGGCTACACCTTC. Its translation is CASSPTLGSWMDGYTF.